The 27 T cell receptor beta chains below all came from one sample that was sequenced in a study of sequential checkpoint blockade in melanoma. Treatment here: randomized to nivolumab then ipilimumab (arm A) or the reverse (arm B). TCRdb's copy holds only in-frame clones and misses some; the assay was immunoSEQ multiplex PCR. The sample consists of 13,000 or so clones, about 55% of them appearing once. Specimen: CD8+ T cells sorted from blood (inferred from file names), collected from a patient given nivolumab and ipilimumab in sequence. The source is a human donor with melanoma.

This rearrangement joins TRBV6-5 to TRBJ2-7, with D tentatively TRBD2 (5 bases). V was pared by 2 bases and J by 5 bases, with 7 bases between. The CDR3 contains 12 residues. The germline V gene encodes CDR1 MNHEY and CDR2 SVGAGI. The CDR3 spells CASSYVGDEQYF. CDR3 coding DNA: TGTGCCAGCAGTTACGTCGGGGACGAGCAGTACTTC.

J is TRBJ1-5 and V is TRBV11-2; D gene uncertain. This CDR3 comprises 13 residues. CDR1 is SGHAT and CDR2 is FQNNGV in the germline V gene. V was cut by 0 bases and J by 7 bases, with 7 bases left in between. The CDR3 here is CASSLDPGQPQHF. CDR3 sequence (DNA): TGTGCCAGCAGCTTAGACCCCGGGCAGCCCCAGCATTTT.

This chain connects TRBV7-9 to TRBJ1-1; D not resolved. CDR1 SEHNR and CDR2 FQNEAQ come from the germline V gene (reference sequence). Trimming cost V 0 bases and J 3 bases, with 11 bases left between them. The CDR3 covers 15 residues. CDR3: CASSLAIKADTEAFF. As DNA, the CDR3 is TGTGCCAGCAGCTTAGCGATCAAGGCGGACACTGAAGCTTTCTTT.

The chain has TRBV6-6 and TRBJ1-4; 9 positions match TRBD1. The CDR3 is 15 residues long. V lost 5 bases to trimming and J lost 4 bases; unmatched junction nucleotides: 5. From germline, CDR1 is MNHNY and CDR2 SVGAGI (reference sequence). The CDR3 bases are TGTGCCAGCAGTAACCGGGACAGGGTTAATGAAAAACTGTTTTTT. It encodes CASSNRDRVNEKLFF.

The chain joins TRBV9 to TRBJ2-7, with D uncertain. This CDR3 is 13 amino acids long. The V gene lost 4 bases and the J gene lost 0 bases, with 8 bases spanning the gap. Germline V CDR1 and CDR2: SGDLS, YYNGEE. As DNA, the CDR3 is TGTGCCAGCAGCCCTAGTTCCTCCTACGAGCAGTACTTC. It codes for CASSPSSSYEQYF.

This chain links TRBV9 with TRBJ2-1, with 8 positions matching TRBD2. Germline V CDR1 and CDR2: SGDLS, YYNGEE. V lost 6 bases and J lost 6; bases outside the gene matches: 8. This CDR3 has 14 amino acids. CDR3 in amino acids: CASTIAGRGNEQFF. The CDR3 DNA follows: TGTGCCAGCACCATAGCGGGAAGAGGCAATGAGCAGTTCTTC.

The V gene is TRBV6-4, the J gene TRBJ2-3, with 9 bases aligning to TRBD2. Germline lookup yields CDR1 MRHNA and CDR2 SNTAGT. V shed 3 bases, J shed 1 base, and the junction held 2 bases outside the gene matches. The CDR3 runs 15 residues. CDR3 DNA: TGTGCCAGCAGTGAAGCGGGAGGCCGCACAGATACGCAGTATTTT. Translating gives CASSEAGGRTDTQYF.

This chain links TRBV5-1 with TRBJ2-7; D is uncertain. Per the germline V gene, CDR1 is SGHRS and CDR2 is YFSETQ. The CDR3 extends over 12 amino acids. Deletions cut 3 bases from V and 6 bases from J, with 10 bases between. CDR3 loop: CASSSESGEQYF. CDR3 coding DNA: TGCGCCAGCAGCTCCGAATCAGGCGAGCAGTACTTC.

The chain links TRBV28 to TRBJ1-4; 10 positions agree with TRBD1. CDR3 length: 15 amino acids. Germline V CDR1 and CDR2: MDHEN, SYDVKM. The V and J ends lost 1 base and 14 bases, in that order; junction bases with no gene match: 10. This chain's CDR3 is CASSLLATGGEVLFF. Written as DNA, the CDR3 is TGTGCCAGCAGTTTATTAGCGACAGGGGGCGAGGTGCTGTTTTTT.

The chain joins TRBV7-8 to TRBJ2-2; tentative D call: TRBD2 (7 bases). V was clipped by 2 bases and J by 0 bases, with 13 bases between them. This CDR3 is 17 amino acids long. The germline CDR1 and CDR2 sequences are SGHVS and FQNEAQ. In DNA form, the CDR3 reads TGTGCCAGCAGCTTACGGGGGGACACCGCGAACACCGGGGAGCTGTTTTTT. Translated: CASSLRGDTANTGELFF.

The CDR3 DNA follows: TGTGCCACAATGGGGGGACAGGCCTACGAGCAGTACTTC. Encoded protein: CATMGGQAYEQYF. The chain uses TRBV2 and TRBJ2-7; TRBD1 aligns across 8 bases. V gave up 10 bases and J gave up 2 bases; unmatched junction bases: 7. Germline CDR1 SNHLY, CDR2 FYNNEI. There are 13 residues in the CDR3.

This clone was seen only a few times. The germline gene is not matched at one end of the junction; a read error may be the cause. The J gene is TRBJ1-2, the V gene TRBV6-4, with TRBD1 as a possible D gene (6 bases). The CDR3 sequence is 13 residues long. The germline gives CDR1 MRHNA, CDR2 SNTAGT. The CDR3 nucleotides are TGTGCCAGCCGTGACCCGGACAGCTATGGCTACACCTTC. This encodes CASRDPDSYGYTF.

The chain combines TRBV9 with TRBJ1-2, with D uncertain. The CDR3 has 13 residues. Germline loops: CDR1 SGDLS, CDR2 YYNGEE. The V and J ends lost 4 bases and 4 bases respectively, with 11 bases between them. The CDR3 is CASSPSSFYGYTF. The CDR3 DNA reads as TGTGCCAGCAGCCCGAGTAGTTTCTATGGCTACACCTTC.

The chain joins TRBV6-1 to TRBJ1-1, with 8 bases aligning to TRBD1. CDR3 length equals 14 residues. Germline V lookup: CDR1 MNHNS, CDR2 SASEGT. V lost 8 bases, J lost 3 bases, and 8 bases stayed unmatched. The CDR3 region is CASVKQGEDTEAFF. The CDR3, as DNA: TGTGCCAGCGTAAAACAGGGGGAGGACACTGAAGCTTTCTTT.

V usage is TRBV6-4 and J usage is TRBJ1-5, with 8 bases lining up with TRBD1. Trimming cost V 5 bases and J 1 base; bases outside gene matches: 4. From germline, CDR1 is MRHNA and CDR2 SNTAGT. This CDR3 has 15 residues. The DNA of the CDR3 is TGTGCCAGCAGTATCGGGACAGGAAGCAATCAGCCCCAGCATTTT. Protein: CASSIGTGSNQPQHF.

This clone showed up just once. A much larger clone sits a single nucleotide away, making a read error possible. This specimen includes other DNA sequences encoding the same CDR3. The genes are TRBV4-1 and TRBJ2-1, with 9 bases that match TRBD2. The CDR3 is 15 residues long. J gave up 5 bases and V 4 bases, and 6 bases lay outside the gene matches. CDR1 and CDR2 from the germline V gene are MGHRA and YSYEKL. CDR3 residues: CASSLVGLANNEQFF. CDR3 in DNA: TGCGCCAGCAGCCTAGTCGGACTAGCGAACAATGAGCAGTTCTTC.

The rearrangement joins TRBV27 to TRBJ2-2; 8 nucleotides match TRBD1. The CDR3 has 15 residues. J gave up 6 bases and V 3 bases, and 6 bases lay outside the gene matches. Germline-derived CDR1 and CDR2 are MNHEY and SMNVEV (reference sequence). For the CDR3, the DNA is TGTGCCAGCAGTTTCGCGGCAGGGGGCTCCGGGGAGCTGTTTTTT. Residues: CASSFAAGGSGELFF.

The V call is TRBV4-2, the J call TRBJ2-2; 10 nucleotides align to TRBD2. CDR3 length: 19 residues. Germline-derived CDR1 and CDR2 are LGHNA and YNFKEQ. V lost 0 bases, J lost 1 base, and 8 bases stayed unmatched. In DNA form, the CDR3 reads TGTGCCAGCAGCCAAGACGGGACTAGCGTCCTGTGGAACACCGGGGAGCTGTTTTTT. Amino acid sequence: CASSQDGTSVLWNTGELFF.

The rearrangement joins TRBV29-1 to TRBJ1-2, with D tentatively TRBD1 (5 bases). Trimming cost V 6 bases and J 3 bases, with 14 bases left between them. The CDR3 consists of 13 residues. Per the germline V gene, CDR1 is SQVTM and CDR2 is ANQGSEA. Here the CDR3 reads CSVDAARDYGYTF. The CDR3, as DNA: TGCAGCGTCGACGCGGCCAGGGACTATGGCTACACCTTC.

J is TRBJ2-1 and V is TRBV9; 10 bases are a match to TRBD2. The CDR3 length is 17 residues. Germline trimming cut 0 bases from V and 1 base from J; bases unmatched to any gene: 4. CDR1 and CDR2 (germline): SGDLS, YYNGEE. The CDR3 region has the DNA TGTGCCAGCAGCGTAGCTAGCGGGAGACTGTCCTACAATGAGCAGTTCTTC. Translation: CASSVASGRLSYNEQFF.

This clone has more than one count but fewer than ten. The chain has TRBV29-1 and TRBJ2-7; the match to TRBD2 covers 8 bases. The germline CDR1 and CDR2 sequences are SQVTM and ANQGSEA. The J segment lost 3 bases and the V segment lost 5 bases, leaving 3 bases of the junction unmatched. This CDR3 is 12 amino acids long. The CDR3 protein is CSVLAGNYEQYF. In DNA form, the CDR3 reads TGCAGCGTTTTAGCGGGAAACTACGAGCAGTACTTC.

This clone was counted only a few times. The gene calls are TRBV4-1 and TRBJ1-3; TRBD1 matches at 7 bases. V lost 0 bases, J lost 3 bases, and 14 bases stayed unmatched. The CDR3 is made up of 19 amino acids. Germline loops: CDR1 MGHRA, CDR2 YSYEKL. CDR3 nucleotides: TGCGCCAGCAGCCAAGACCCTAGACAGGGACCGTTGGATGGAAACACCATATATTTT. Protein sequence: CASSQDPRQGPLDGNTIYF.

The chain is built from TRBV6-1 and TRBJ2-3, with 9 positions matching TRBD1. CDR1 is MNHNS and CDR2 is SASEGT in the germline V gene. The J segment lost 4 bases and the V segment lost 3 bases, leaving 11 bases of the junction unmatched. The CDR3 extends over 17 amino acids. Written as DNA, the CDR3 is TGTGCCAGCAGTGATGTCGGGGACAGGGACATTTCAGATACGCAGTATTTT. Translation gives CASSDVGDRDISDTQYF.

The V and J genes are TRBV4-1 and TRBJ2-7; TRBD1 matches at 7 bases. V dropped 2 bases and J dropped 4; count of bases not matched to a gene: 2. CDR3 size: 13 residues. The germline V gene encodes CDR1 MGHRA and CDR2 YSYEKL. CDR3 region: CASSQWDSYEQYF. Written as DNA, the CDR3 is TGCGCCAGCAGCCAATGGGACAGTTACGAGCAGTACTTC.

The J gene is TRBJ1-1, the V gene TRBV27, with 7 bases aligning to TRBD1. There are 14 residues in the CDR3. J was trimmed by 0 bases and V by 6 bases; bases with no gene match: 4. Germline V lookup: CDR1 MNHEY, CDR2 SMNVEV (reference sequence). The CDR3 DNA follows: TGTGCCAGCAGGCAACAGGGGATGAACACTGAAGCTTTCTTT. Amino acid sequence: CASRQQGMNTEAFF.

This chain's CDR3 is CASSLRREAGNEQFF. CDR3 sequence (DNA): TGTGCCAGCAGCTTACGGCGGGAAGCCGGGAATGAGCAGTTCTTC. V usage is TRBV13 and J usage is TRBJ2-1; D is possibly TRBD2 (6 bases). Germline-derived CDR1 and CDR2 are PRHDT and FYEKMQ (reference sequence). Trimming took 2 bases from V and 7 from J, leaving 15 bases between them. The CDR3 is 15 amino acids.

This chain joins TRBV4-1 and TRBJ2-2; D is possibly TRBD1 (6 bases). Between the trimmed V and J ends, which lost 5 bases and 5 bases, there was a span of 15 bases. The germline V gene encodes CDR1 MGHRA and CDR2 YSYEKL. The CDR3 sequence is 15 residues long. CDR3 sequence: CASSSNRVTTGELFF. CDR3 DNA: TGCGCCAGCAGCTCCAACAGGGTAACTACCGGGGAGCTGTTTTTT.